This T cell receptor (beta chain) was captured by sequencing in a study of metastatic and nonmetastatic thyroid tumors. Looking at the study overall: It was across blood and tumor or nodule tissue from malignant and benign thyroid patients that repertoires were compared.

In the original analysis: To classify distant metastasis in papillary thyroid cancer, a model was built from CDR3 differences across clinicopathological groups. From the PCR reads, TCRdb re-called clones with MiXCR. The V and J calls and clone size come from TCRdb's table, not from the authors' own analysis. Among some 7,200 clones listed, 25% to 35% were seen once. V was clipped by 0 bases and J by 2 bases, with 9 bases between them. Per the germline V gene, CDR1 is SGHRS and CDR2 is YFSETQ. The CDR3 runs 15 residues. The table lists this clone with a count of one. Each patient came to thyroid surgery without any prior treatment (of any kind).

This clonotype was obtained from a male donor with papillary thyroid cancer or a benign thyroid nodule (not recorded which). Some clones in this sample may be carry-over from other donors' samples. Sequencing input: adjacent normal tissue. This chain links TRBV5-1 with TRBJ2-1; maybe TRBD2 (5 bases). The CDR3 DNA reads TGCGCCAGCAGCTTGGCGGGATCCACCTACAATGAGCAGTTCTTC. Translating gives CASSLAGSTYNEQFF.